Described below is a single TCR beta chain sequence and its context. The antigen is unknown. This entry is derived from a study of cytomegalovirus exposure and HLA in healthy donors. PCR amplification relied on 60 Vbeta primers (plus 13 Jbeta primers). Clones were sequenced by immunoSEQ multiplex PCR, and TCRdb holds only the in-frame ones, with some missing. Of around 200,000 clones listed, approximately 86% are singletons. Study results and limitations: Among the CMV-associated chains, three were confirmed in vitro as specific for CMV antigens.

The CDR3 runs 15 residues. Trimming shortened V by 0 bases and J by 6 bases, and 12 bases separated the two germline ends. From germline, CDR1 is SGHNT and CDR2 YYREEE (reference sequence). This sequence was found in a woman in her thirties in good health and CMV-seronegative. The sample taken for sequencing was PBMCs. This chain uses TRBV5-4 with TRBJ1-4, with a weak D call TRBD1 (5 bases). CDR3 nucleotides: TGTGCCAGCAGCTTGGGCCCGGCGGGGGATGAAAAACTGTTTTTT. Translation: CASSLGPAGDEKLFF.